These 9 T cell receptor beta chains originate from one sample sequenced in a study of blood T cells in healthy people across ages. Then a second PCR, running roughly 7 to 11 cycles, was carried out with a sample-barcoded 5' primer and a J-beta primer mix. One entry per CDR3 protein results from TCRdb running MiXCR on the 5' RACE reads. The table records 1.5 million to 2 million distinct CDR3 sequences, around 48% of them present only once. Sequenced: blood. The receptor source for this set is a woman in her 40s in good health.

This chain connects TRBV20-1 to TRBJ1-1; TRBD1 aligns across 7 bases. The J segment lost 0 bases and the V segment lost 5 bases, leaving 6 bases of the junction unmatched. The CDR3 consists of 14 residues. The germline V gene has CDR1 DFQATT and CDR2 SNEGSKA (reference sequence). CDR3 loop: CSASQTGLNTEAFF. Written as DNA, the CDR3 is TGCAGTGCTTCCCAGACAGGGCTGAACACTGAAGCTTTCTTT.

Written as DNA, the CDR3 is TGTGCCAGCAGTGTCAGCGCACCCCTCCACTTT. Its translation is CASSVSAPLHF. This chain joins TRBV28 and TRBJ1-6; D not resolved. The germline V and J ends were trimmed by 5 bases and 11 bases, with 7 bases remaining between them. The CDR3 is 11 residues long. Germline V lookup: CDR1 MDHEN, CDR2 SYDVKM.

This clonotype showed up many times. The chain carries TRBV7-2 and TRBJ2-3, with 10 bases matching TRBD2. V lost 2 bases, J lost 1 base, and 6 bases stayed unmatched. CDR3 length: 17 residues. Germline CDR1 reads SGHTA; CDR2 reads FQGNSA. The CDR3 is CASSLRFGTSGTDTQYF. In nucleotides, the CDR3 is TGTGCCAGCAGCTTACGGTTCGGGACTAGCGGCACAGATACGCAGTATTTT.

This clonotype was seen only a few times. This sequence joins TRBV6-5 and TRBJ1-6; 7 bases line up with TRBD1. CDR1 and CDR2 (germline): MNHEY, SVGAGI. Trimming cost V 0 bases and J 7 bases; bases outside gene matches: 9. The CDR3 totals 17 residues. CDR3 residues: CASSYSIQGGRNSPLHF. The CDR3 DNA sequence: TGTGCCAGCAGTTACTCGATTCAAGGGGGCAGAAATTCACCCCTCCACTTT.

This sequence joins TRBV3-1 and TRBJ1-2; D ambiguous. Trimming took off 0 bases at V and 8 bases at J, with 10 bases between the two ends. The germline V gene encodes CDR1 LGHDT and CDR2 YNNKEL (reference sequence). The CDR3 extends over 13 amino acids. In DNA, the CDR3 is TGTGCCAGCAGCCAAGATCGATCGGGCGGCTACACCTTC. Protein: CASSQDRSGGYTF. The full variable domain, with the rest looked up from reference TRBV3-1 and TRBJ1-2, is DTAVSQTPKYLVTQMGNDKSIKCEQNLGHDTMYWYKQDSKKFLKIMFSYNNKELIINETVPNRFSPKSPDKAHLNLHINSLELGDSAVYFCASSQDRSGGYTFGSGTRLTVV.

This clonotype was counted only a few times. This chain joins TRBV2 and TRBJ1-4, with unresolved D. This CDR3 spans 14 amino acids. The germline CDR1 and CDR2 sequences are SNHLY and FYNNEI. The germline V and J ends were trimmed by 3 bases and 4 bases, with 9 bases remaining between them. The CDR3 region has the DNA TGTGCCAGCAGTGAGTGGCGGAATAATGAAAAACTGTTTTTT. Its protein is CASSEWRNNEKLFF.

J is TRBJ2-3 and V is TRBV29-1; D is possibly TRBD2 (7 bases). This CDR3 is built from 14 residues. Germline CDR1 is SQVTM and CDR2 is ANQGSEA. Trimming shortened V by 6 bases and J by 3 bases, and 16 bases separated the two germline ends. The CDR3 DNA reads TGCAGCGTGAGGGGGGGGGCTAGGACAGATACGCAGTATTTT. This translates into CSVRGGARTDTQYF.

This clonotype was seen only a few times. CDR3: CSAVPPGWDEQYF. The CDR3 nucleotides read TGCAGTGCTGTCCCACCCGGTTGGGACGAGCAGTACTTC. This chain links TRBV20-1 with TRBJ2-7; no clear D. Germline loops: CDR1 DFQATT, CDR2 SNEGSKA (reference sequence). CDR3 length: 13 residues. The V end was cut by 5 bases, the J end by 5 bases, with 16 bases between.

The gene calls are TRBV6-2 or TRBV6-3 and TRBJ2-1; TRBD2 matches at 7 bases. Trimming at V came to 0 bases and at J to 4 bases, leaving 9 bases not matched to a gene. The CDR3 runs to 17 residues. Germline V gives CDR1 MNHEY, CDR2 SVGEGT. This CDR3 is CASSYSTSVEGYNEQFF. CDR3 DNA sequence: TGTGCCAGCAGTTACTCTACTAGCGTGGAGGGATACAATGAGCAGTTCTTC.